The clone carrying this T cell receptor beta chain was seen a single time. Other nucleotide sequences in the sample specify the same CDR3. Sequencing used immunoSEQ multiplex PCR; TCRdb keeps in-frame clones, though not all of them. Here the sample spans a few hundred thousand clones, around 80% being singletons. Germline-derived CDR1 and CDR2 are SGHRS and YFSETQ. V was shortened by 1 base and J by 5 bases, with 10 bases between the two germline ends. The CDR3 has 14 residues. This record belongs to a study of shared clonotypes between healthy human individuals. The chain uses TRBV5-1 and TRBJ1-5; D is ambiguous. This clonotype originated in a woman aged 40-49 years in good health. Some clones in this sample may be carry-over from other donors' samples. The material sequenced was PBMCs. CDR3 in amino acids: CASSLSAGDQPQHF. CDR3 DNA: TGCGCCAGCAGCTTGTCTGCGGGTGATCAGCCCCAGCATTTT.